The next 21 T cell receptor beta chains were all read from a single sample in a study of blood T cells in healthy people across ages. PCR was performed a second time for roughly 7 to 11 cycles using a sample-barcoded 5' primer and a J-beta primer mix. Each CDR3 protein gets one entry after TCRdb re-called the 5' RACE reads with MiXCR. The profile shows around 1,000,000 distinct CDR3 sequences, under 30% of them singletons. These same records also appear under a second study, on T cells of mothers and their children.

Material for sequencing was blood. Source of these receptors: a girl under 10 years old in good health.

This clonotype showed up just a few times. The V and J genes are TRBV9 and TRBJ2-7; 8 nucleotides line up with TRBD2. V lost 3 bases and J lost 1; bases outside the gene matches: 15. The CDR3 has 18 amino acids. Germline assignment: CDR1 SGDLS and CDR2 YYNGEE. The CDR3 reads CASSARGGSTLGSYEQYF. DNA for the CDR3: TGTGCCAGCAGCGCCCGGGGGGGATCCACCTTAGGGTCCTACGAGCAGTACTTC.

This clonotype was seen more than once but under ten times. This chain's CDR3 is CSARGQGNYGYTF. DNA of the CDR3: TGCAGTGCTAGAGGACAGGGTAACTATGGCTACACCTTC. The chain couples TRBV20-1 to TRBJ1-2; 7 nucleotides line up with TRBD1. This CDR3 region has 13 residues. The germline V gene has CDR1 DFQATT and CDR2 SNEGSKA (reference sequence). V shed 1 base, J shed 1 base, and the junction held 0 bases outside the gene matches.

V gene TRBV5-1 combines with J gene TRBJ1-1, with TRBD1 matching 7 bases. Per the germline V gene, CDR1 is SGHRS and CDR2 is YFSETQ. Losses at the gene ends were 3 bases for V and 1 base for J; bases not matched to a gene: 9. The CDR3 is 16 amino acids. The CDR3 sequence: CASSWDRLFPNTEAFF. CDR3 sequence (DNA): TGCGCCAGCAGCTGGGACAGACTTTTTCCGAACACTGAAGCTTTCTTT.

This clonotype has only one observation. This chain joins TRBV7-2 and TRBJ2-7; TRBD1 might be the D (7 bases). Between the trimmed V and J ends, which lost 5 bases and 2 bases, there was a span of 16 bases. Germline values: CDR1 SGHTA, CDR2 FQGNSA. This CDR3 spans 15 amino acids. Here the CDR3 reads CASSPRGVGPYEQYF. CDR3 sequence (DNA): TGTGCCAGCAGCCCCAGGGGGGTTGGTCCCTACGAGCAGTACTTC.

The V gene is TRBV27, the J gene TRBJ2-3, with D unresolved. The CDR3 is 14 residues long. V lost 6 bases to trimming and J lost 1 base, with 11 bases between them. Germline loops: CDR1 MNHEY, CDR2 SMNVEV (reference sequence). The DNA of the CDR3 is TGTGCCAGCAGGTGGGAAGGTGGCACAGATACGCAGTATTTT. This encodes CASRWEGGTDTQYF.

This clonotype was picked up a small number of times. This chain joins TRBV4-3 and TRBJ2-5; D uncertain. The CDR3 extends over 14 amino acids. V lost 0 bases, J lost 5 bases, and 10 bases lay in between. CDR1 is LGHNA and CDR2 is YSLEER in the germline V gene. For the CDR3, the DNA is TGCGCCAGCAGCCAAGAGGGAAGCTGGGAGACCCAGTACTTC. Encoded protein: CASSQEGSWETQYF.

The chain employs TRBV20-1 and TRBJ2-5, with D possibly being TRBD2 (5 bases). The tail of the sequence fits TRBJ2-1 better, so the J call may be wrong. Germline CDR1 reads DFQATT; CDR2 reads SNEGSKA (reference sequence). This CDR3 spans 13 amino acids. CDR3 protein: CSAITGELKEQFF. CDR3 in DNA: TGCAGTGCTATAACCGGGGAATTGAAGGAGCAGTTCTTC.

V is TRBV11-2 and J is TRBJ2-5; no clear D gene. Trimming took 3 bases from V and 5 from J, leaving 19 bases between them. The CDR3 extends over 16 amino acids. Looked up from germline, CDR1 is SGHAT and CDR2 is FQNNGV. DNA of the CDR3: TGTGCCAGCAGCTTTGCACCTCGGACGCAGAGGGAGACCCAGTACTTC. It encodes CASSFAPRTQRETQYF.

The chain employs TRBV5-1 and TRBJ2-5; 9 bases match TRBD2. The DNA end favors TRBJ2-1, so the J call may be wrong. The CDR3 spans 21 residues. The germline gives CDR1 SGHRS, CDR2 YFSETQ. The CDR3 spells CASSLASPLFNSGRDYNEQFF. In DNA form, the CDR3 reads TGCGCCAGCAGCTTGGCCTCTCCTCTCTTTAATAGCGGGAGAGACTACAATGAGCAGTTCTTC.

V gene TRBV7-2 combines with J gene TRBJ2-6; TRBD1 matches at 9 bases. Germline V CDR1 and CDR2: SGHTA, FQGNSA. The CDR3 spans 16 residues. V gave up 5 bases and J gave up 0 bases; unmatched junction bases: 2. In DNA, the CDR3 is TGTGCCAGCAGCGTGACAGGGGGCTCTGGGGCCAACGTCCTGACTTTC. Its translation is CASSVTGGSGANVLTF. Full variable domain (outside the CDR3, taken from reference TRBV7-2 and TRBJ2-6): GAGVSQSPSNKVTEKGKDVELRCDPISGHTALYWYRQSLGQGLEFLIYFQGNSAPDKSGLPSDRFSAERTGGSVSTLTIQRTQQEDSAVYLCASSVTGGSGANVLTFGAGSRLTVL.

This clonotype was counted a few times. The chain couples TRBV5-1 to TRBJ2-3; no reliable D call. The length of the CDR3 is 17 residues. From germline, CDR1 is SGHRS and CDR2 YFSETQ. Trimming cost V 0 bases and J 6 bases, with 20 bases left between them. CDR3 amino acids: CASSLANGAEIVDTQYF. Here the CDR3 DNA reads TGCGCCAGCAGCTTGGCAAACGGAGCCGAGATAGTGGATACGCAGTATTTT.

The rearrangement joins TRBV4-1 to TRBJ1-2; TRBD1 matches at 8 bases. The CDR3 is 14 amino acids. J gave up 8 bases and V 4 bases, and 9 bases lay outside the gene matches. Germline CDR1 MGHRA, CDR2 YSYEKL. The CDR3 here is CASSPGDRLQGYTF. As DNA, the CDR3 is TGCGCCAGCAGCCCAGGGGACAGGCTGCAGGGCTACACCTTC.

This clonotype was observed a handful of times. The CDR3 loop is CASSFSFGLGADANYGYTF. DNA for the CDR3: TGTGCCAGCAGCTTCTCGTTCGGGCTGGGAGCAGATGCTAACTATGGCTACACCTTC. The V call is TRBV11-1, the J call TRBJ1-2; no clear D gene. Per germline, CDR1 SGHAT and CDR2 FQDESV (reference sequence). V lost 3 bases and J lost 0, with 23 bases in between. The CDR3 is 19 amino acids.

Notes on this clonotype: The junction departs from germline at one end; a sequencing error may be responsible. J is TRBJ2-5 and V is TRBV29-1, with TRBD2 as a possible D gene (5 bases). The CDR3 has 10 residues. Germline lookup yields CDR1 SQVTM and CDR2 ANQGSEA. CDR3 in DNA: TGCAGCGTTGAAGAGGTCGACCGGGGCTTC. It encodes CSVEEVDRGF.

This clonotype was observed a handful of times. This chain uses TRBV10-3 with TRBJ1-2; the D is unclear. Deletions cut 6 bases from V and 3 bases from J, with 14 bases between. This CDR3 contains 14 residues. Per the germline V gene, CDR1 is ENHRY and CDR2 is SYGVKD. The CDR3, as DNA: TGTGCCATCAGCCCCCCGCGAGACGACTATGGCTACACCTTC. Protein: CAISPPRDDYGYTF.

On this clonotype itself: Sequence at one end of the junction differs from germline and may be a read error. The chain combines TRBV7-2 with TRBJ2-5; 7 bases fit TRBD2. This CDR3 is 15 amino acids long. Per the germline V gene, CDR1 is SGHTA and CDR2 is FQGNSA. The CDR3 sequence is CACSSRGRPMETQYF. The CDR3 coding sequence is TGTGCCTGCAGCTCGCGCGGGAGACCCATGGAGACCCAGTACTTC.

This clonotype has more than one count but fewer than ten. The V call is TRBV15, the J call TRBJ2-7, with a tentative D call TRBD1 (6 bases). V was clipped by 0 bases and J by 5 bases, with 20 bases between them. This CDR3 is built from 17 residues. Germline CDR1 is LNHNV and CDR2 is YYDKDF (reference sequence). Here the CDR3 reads CATSRDRAGADIDEQYF. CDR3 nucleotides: TGTGCCACCAGCAGAGATCGGGCAGGGGCGGATATTGACGAGCAGTACTTC. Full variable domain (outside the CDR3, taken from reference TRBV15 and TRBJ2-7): DAMVIQNPRYQVTQFGKPVTLSCSQTLNHNVMYWYQQKSSQAPKLLFHYYDKDFNNEADTPDNFQSRRPNTSFCFLDIRSPGLGDTAMYLCATSRDRAGADIDEQYFGPGTRLTVT.

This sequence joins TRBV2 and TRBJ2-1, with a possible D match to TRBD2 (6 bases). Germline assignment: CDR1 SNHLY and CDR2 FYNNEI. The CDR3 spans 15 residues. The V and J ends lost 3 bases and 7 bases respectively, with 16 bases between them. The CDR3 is CASSDHSRGGNEQFF. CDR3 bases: TGTGCCAGCAGTGATCATTCCCGGGGAGGTAATGAGCAGTTCTTC.

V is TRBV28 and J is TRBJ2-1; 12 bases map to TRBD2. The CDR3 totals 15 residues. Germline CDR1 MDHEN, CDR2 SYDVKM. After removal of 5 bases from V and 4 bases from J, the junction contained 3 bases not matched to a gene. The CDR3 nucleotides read TGTGCCAGCAGTCCTAGCGGGAGGGGGTACAATGAGCAGTTCTTC. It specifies CASSPSGRGYNEQFF.

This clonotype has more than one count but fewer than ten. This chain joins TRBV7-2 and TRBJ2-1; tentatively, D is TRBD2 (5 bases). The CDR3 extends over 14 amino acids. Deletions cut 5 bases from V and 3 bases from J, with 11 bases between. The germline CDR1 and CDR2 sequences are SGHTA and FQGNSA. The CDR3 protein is CASSPSGYYNEQFF. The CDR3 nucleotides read TGTGCCAGCAGCCCCTCGGGGTACTACAATGAGCAGTTCTTC.

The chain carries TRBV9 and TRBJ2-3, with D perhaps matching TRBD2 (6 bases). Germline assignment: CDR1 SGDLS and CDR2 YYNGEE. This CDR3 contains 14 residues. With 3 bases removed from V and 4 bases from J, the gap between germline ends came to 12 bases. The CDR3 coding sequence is TGTGCCAGCAGCGACGTGGGGGGAGCAGATACGCAGTATTTT. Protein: CASSDVGGADTQYF.